The 3 T cell receptor beta chains reported below all come from one sample, sequenced in a study of T-cell reconstitution after alpha-beta-depleted transplantation in children. It was with unique molecular identifiers that the TCRbeta library was prepared. TCRdb fed the PCR reads into MiXCR, producing one record per CDR3 protein. The repertoire holds just under 550,000 distinct CDR3 sequences, with 15% to 20% as singletons. Specimen: PBMCs from the stem cell graft donor, collected from the stem cell graft. All receptors derive from a human donor who donated a stem cell graft to a child with acute lymphoblastic leukemia.

This rearrangement joins TRBV7-8 to TRBJ1-5; TRBD1 might be the D (6 bases). The CDR3 has 14 residues. The germline V gene encodes CDR1 SGHVS and CDR2 FQNEAQ. Trimming cost V 5 bases and J 4 bases, with 12 bases left between them. The chain's CDR3 is CASSLQGYNQPQHF. The CDR3 DNA reads as TGTGCCAGCAGCCTACAGGGTTATAATCAGCCCCAGCATTTT.

In DNA, the CDR3 is TGTGCCAGCAGCATACAGGGGCGAAACTATGGCTACACCTTC. Its translation is CASSIQGRNYGYTF. This chain uses TRBV2 with TRBJ1-2; 7 positions match TRBD1. The CDR3 is made up of 14 amino acids. V lost 6 bases to trimming and J lost 2 bases; unmatched junction nucleotides: 6. CDR1 is SNHLY, CDR2 FYNNEI, per germline.

The sample holds a few counts of this clonotype. The chain employs TRBV5-1 and TRBJ1-2, with D maybe TRBD1 (5 bases). CDR1 is SGHRS and CDR2 is YFSETQ in the germline V gene. The CDR3 length is 16 residues. V gave up 0 bases and J gave up 4 bases, with 16 bases separating them. The CDR3 nucleotides read TGCGCCAGCAGCTTGGTCAAAACACAGGCCGGCTATGGCTACACCTTC. It yields the protein CASSLVKTQAGYGYTF.